The rows below give T cell receptor beta chains drawn from one sample of a study of CD4 T cells in relation to SARS-CoV-2 and coronaviruses. Profiling relied on immunoSEQ multiplex PCR, and the TCRdb table lists in-frame clones only, not all of them. This table has approximately 64,000 clones, about 94% appearing once. Specimen: naive CD4+ T cells from PBMCs. The receptor source for this set is a human donor in good health. Both conserved end residues are part of each CDR3. D genes are given only for firm matches. Clone size is shown for a subset of rows, as once, few, many or a class of expanded clone.

DNA: TGTGCCAGCAGTTACCAAGGGGCCAATTCACCCCTCCACTTT; CDR3: CASSYQGANSPLHF; J: TRBJ1-6; V: TRBV6-5; D: .; size: .
DNA: TGTGCCAGTAGTATAGAAGCTAGCGGGAGAAGGAATGAGCAGTTCTTC; CDR3: CASSIEASGRRNEQFF; J: TRBJ2-1; V: TRBV19; D: TRBD2; size: .
DNA: TGTGCCAGCTCACCACCAGGGGTTGAGACCCAGTACTTC; CDR3: CASSPPGVETQYF; J: TRBJ2-5; V: TRBV18; D: .; size: once
DNA: TGTGCCAGCAGCTCCCGCAGCAATGAGCAGTTCTTC; CDR3: CASSSRSNEQFF; J: TRBJ2-1; V: TRBV6-5; D: .; size: .
DNA: TGTGCCAGCAGCCAAGTTATTAGTAGCGGGAAGTTAGGGGGGTACAATGAGCAGTTCTTC; CDR3: CASSQVISSGKLGGYNEQFF; J: TRBJ2-1; V: TRBV4-2; D: TRBD2; size: .
DNA: TGTGCCAGCAGTTACTCGGGGACAGCATCTGGCTACACCTTC; CDR3: CASSYSGTASGYTF; J: TRBJ1-2; V: TRBV6-5; D: TRBD1; size: .
DNA: TGTGCCAGCAGCTTAGGGGTAGCGGGATCCCACAATGAGCAGTTCTTC; CDR3: CASSLGVAGSHNEQFF; J: TRBJ2-1; V: TRBV7-7; D: TRBD2; size: .
DNA: TGTGCCAGCAGCTTACGGGACACTAGCTCTGAAGCTTTCTTT; CDR3: CASSLRDTSSEAFF; J: TRBJ1-1; V: TRBV7-3; D: .; size: .
DNA: TGTGCCAGCAGCCAATCTTGGGACAGGGGACGGCACACCATATATTTT; CDR3: CASSQSWDRGRHTIYF; J: TRBJ1-3; V: TRBV3-1/TRBV3-2; D: TRBD1; size: .
DNA: TGTGCCAGCAGCTTGATGGGTCCAACTAATGAAAAACTGTTTTTT; CDR3: CASSLMGPTNEKLFF; J: TRBJ1-4; V: TRBV7-9; D: .; size: .
DNA: TGTGCCAGTATGGGGACGGCCAGTCGGCCCCAGCATTTT; CDR3: CASMGTASRPQHF; J: TRBJ1-5; V: TRBV19; D: .; size: .